This entry lists 15 T cell receptor beta chains sequenced from one sample in a study of cytotoxic CD8 clonotypes in ibrutinib-treated CLL. The method was immunoSEQ multiplex PCR; TCRdb's version includes in-frame clones alone and lacks a portion of them. This table has 140,000 to 150,000 clones, around 76% appearing once. The material was PBMCs, obtained after 24 months of ibrutinib treatment. These receptors originate from a human donor with chronic lymphocytic leukemia.

This clone was seen a handful of times. V is TRBV5-1 and J is TRBJ1-1, with unresolved D. V was pared by 0 bases and J by 4 bases, with 10 bases between. The CDR3 contains 14 residues. Germline V gene sequence: CDR1 SGHRS, CDR2 YFSETQ. CDR3 DNA sequence: TGCGCCAGCAGCTTGGGTCCGCTGGGCACTGAAGCTTTCTTT. Translation: CASSLGPLGTEAFF.

The CDR3 nucleotides are TGTGCCAGTACCCTGGGGACAGTCAATCAGCCCCAGCATTTT. It yields the protein CASTLGTVNQPQHF. This chain connects TRBV19 to TRBJ1-5; 7 bases agree with TRBD1. Losses at the gene ends were 7 bases for V and 3 bases for J; bases not matched to a gene: 6. This CDR3 contains 14 residues. Germline V gene sequence: CDR1 LNHDA, CDR2 SQIVND (reference sequence).

CDR3 sequence (DNA): TGTGCCAGCAGTAGTACCTCTGGGGATTCACCCCTCCACTTT. Its protein product is CASSSTSGDSPLHF. The chain is built from TRBV2 and TRBJ1-6; the D is unclear. The CDR3 runs 14 residues. The V gene's germline CDR1 is SNHLY and CDR2 FYNNEI. V was cut by 5 bases and J by 8 bases, with 13 bases left in between.

The chain is built from TRBV28 and TRBJ1-2; the match to TRBD1 covers 7 bases. This CDR3 contains 14 residues. Germline V gene sequence: CDR1 MDHEN, CDR2 SYDVKM. V trimming: 6 bases; J trimming: 4 bases; junction bases outside the gene matches: 8. DNA of the CDR3: TGTGCCAGCAGGGCCCCGGGACAGTCCTATGGCTACACCTTC. Its protein product is CASRAPGQSYGYTF.

The count of this clone is one. V usage is TRBV13 and J usage is TRBJ2-5, with unresolved D. V was pared by 0 bases and J by 1 base, with 6 bases between. The germline CDR1 and CDR2 sequences are PRHDT and FYEKMQ (reference sequence). This CDR3 spans 14 amino acids. As DNA, the CDR3 is TGTGCCAGCAGCTTAGGGACAACCCAAGAGACCCAGTACTTC. It encodes CASSLGTTQETQYF.

The J gene is TRBJ2-6, the V gene TRBV10-3, with 9 bases fitting TRBD1. V shed 10 bases, J shed 10 bases, and the junction held 14 bases outside the gene matches. The CDR3 is 15 residues long. CDR1 is ENHRY and CDR2 is SYGVKD in the germline V gene. The CDR3 reads CATAESNRGPNVLTF. The CDR3 DNA reads TGTGCCACCGCCGAATCAAACAGGGGGCCAAACGTCCTGACTTTC.

This chain connects TRBV18 to TRBJ2-1; D may be TRBD1 or TRBD2 (5 bases each). V was pared by 3 bases and J by 5 bases, with 14 bases between. The CDR3 sequence is 15 residues long. Germline values: CDR1 KGHSH, CDR2 LQKENI. The CDR3 DNA is TGTGCCAGCTCACCGGGGGTCCCCATTGACAATGAGCAGTTCTTC. Residues: CASSPGVPIDNEQFF.

This rearrangement joins TRBV12-5 to TRBJ2-3, with D tentatively TRBD1 (5 bases). The germline V gene has CDR1 LGHNT and CDR2 FRNRAP. Trimming stripped 4 bases from V and 2 bases from J, with 7 bases between. The CDR3 loop spans 13 amino acids. The CDR3 sequence: CASGSGPTDTQYF. CDR3 nucleotide sequence: TGTGCTAGTGGTTCAGGGCCCACAGATACGCAGTATTTT.

The CDR3 protein is CASLGQGGTEAFF. CDR3 DNA: TGTGCCAGCCTTGGACAGGGAGGCACTGAAGCTTTCTTT. The V and J genes are TRBV6-1 and TRBJ1-1; 8 nucleotides match TRBD1. The CDR3 loop spans 13 amino acids. Germline CDR1 and CDR2: MNHNS and SASEGT. The V gene end was trimmed by 8 bases and the J gene end by 4 bases; junction bases not matched to a gene: 6.

This chain links TRBV4-2 with TRBJ2-3, with TRBD2 identical over 8 bases. Per the germline V gene, CDR1 is LGHNA and CDR2 is YNFKEQ. V was pared by 0 bases and J by 0 bases, with 5 bases of the junction left unmatched. The CDR3 contains 17 residues. The CDR3 loop reads CASSQDPSGGSTDTQYF. The CDR3 region has the DNA TGTGCCAGCAGCCAAGATCCCAGCGGGGGTAGCACAGATACGCAGTATTTT.

The CDR3 reads CASSPRKAGELFF. In DNA, the CDR3 is TGTGCCAGCAGTCCTCGGAAGGCTGGGGAACTGTTTTTT. The genes are TRBV6-1 and TRBJ1-4, with D unresolved. This CDR3 comprises 13 residues. The germline V and J ends were trimmed by 5 bases and 12 bases, with 16 bases remaining between them. Germline-derived CDR1 and CDR2 are MNHNS and SASEGT.

V usage is TRBV7-2 and J usage is TRBJ2-1, with TRBD1 matching 9 bases. V was clipped by 3 bases and J by 7 bases; unmatched bases: 4. Germline lookup yields CDR1 SGHTA and CDR2 FQGNSA. This CDR3 has 14 residues. As DNA, the CDR3 is TGTGCCAGCAGCTTCGACAGGGGGTGGAATGAGCAGTTCTTC. This codes for CASSFDRGWNEQFF.

This clone was found a few times. The rearrangement links TRBV27 to TRBJ2-5; 8 nucleotides match TRBD2. This CDR3 is built from 15 residues. Germline CDR1 is MNHEY and CDR2 is SMNVEV (reference sequence). V trimming: 5 bases; J trimming: 3 bases; junction bases outside the gene matches: 8. The DNA of the CDR3 is TGTGCCAGCAGTCCCCGGGGTAGCGGGAAAGAGACCCAGTACTTC. Translated, it gives CASSPRGSGKETQYF.

By its share, this clone is medium-sized. The V gene is TRBV4-2, the J gene TRBJ2-2, with TRBD1 matching 8 bases. The CDR3 runs 14 residues. Germline-derived CDR1 and CDR2 are LGHNA and YNFKEQ. The J segment lost 6 bases and the V segment lost 2 bases, leaving 2 bases of the junction unmatched. The CDR3 reads CASSQPQGAGELFF. CDR3 DNA sequence: TGTGCCAGCAGCCAACCACAGGGGGCCGGGGAGCTGTTTTTT.

V and J are TRBV28 and TRBJ2-3; 7 positions agree with TRBD1. V was clipped by 2 bases and J by 12 bases; unmatched bases: 14. The CDR3 totals 15 residues. CDR1 MDHEN and CDR2 SYDVKM come from the germline V gene. CDR3 residues: CASSLHRDSPRFQYF. CDR3 coding DNA: TGTGCCAGCAGTTTACACCGGGACAGCCCGAGATTTCAGTATTTT. The variable domain in full, with the rest retrieved from reference TRBV28 and TRBJ2-3, is DVKVTQSSRYLVKRTGEKVFLECVQDMDHENMFWYRQDPGLGLRLIYFSYDVKMKEKGDIPEGYSVSREKKERFSLILESASTNQTSMYLCASSLHRDSPRFQYFGPGTRLTVL.